This T cell receptor beta chain came from a study of blood T cell repertoires in COVID-19. Whole-study context: Samples of COVID-19 (acute and convalescent) were obtained from the United States, Italy and Spain. T cells, B-cell-depleted T cells, or PBMCs provided the cDNA or gDNA that served as material.

Germline loops: CDR1 MDHEN, CDR2 SYDVKM. The V end was cut by 8 bases, the J end by 4 bases, with 11 bases between. The CDR3 length is 12 residues. This clone occurred once. The protocol was immunoSEQ multiplex PCR, while the TCRdb copy is restricted to in-frame clones and leaves out a portion. The data contain about 140,000 clones, 88% of them singletons. The sequencing sample was made of peripheral blood. This sequence originates from a man aged 60 to 69 with active or convalescent COVID-19. The chain couples TRBV28 to TRBJ1-2, with D possibly TRBD1 on 6 matching bases. In DNA, the CDR3 is TGTGCCAGCTCCATGACAGGCTATGGCTACACCTTC. This encodes CASSMTGYGYTF.